A selection of T cell receptor beta chains follows, all from one sample in a study of sequential checkpoint blockade in melanoma. Clones were read by immunoSEQ multiplex PCR, and TCRdb kept only the in-frame ones, dropping some. Of approximately 9,000 clones detected, around three quarters appear once; the ten largest clones hold about 14%. Material: CD8+ T cells sorted from blood (inferred from file names), obtained from a patient given nivolumab and ipilimumab in sequence. These TCRs come from a human donor with melanoma. Both conserved end residues are part of each CDR3. The order of the fields is V gene, clone size, J gene, CDR3 protein. Not all rows give a size; the values are once, few, many and, for expanded clones, a class.

TRBV13	-	TRBJ2-1	CASSLGSNEQFF
TRBV9	-	TRBJ1-1	CASSAYSQILNTEAFF
TRBV27	-	TRBJ2-1	CASSPSGGGSYNEQFF
TRBV10-3	once	TRBJ1-1	CAISEGGMNTEAFF
TRBV2	-	TRBJ1-1	CASGRRPDRASMNTEAFF
TRBV21-1	-	TRBJ1-5	CAKQRGHNSNQPQHF
TRBV6-1	few	TRBJ2-1	CASSETPGGSANEQFF
TRBV6-4	-	TRBJ2-2	CASSDSSPNTGELFF
TRBV27	-	TRBJ1-2	CASSPLPPGTNYDYTF
TRBV28	few	TRBJ2-3	CASTSGTGETDTQYF
TRBV29-1	-	TRBJ1-1	CSVCLGGAMNTEAFF
TRBV5-6	-	TRBJ2-7	CASSPLYGGQGVYF
TRBV10-1	-	TRBJ1-1	CASSDEGTSTEAFF
TRBV7-8	-	TRBJ2-5	CASQPYGDSYETQYF
TRBV7-8	-	TRBJ1-2	CASSLRQAPNYGYTF
TRBV15	-	TRBJ2-7	CATSRDRGNSYEQYF
TRBV7-9	once	TRBJ1-4	CASRPDRVGEKLFF
TRBV5-1	-	TRBJ2-4	CASSPQAGEVNKNIQYF
TRBV6-5	few	-	CASSYSRGNSYEQYF
TRBV11-3	-	TRBJ2-6	CASSPREGANVLTF
TRBV2	-	TRBJ2-1	CASSGSGGRVFF
TRBV6-5	-	TRBJ2-2	CASSYVGQADTGELFF
TRBV25-1	few	TRBJ1-2	CASSLGTNYGYTF
TRBV7-9	-	TRBJ1-6	CASSSPPRGDNSPLHF
TRBV6-1	-	TRBJ1-2	CASSEAPGVNYGYTF
TRBV2	-	TRBJ2-3	CASSEPVTDTQYF
TRBV19	-	TRBJ1-4	CATGPREANEKLFF
TRBV7-6	-	TRBJ2-5	CASSSIMANQEAQYF
TRBV27	once	TRBJ2-5	CASSLLAAGETQYF
TRBV29-1	once	TRBJ2-7	CSVVVYGIEQYF
TRBV4-1	-	TRBJ1-6	CASSHSQGSYNSPLHF
TRBV5-5	-	TRBJ2-3	CASSLTSGGTADTQYF
TRBV6-4	-	TRBJ2-1	CASSSAGESDEQFF
TRBV7-8	medium-sized	TRBJ2-7	CASSLQDRAGVGYEQYF
TRBV6-1	-	TRBJ2-3	CASSEKWEGGDTQYF
TRBV7-8	once	TRBJ1-2	CASSLGGGYGYTF
TRBV7-9	once	TRBJ2-1	CASSSGGGDEQFF
TRBV6-4	-	TRBJ1-2	CASSDYGVGEDYGYTF
TRBV12-5	-	TRBJ1-1	CASGSSLEGRSEAFF
TRBV30	-	TRBJ1-4	CAWTGGTNEKLFF
TRBV30	-	TRBJ2-3	CAWLQRGAPDTQYF
TRBV4-1	-	TRBJ1-1	CASSLGSGNTEAFF
TRBV29-1	-	TRBJ2-1	CSVVDYNEQFF
TRBV7-6	-	TRBJ2-1	CASSSTGQPFF
TRBV6-5	-	TRBJ1-1	CASREQGTLNTEAFF
TRBV6-1	-	TRBJ1-1	CASSEDSDTEAFF
TRBV27	-	TRBJ1-5	CASRTGTGGDQPQHF
TRBV23-1	-	TRBJ1-2	CASRFSGTGERDTF
TRBV7-8	once	TRBJ2-4	CASSLKTGPAKNIQYF
TRBV4-1	-	TRBJ2-7	CASSHHYEQYF
TRBV4-1	-	TRBJ2-5	CASSSDGLYGGETQYF
TRBV7-9	few	TRBJ1-1	CASSPEGWENTEAFF
TRBV18	-	TRBJ1-5	CASSSTQTSSGQPQHF